This T cell receptor (beta chain) was sequenced during a study of post-analysis software for immune sequencing data. Overall study context: Relapsing-remitting, secondary progressive and progressive-relapsing forms made up the multiple sclerosis disease courses. Study-wide results and limits: Multiple sclerosis patients showed significantly lower normalized Chao1 diversity than controls did. In patients, TRBV5-6, TRBV5-1 and TRBV20-1 belonged to five or six TRBV segments found more frequently than in controls. Pronounced co-clustering by F measure was evident among identically batched samples.

TCR beta cDNA libraries had unique molecular identifiers. TCRdb reprocessed the PCR reads with MiXCR, giving one entry per CDR3 protein. The table lists roughly 540,000 distinct CDR3 sequences, roughly 34% of them singletons. A few counts support this clonotype. Its specificity is unknown. The CDR3 totals 16 residues. CDR1 is SQVTM and CDR2 is ANQGSEA in the germline V gene. Trimming removed 4 bases from V and 1 base from J, with 18 bases in between. The V gene is TRBV29-1, the J gene TRBJ2-3, with D possibly being TRBD1 or TRBD2 (5 bases each). Sequenced: blood. This TCR derives from a girl aged 2-17 years with multiple sclerosis. This CDR3 is CSVVMGPSSGTDTQYF. The CDR3 DNA follows: TGCAGCGTTGTCATGGGGCCTAGCTCGGGCACAGATACGCAGTATTTT.